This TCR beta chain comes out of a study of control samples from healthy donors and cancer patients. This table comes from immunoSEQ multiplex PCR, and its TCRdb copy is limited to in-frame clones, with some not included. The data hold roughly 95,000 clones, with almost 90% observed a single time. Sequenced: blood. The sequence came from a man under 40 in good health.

The CDR3 here is CASSLRAGGGGSQQFF. In nucleotides, the CDR3 is TGTGCCAGCAGCTTGCGAGCGGGAGGCGGGGGGTCGCAGCAGTTCTTC. The V gene is TRBV11-1, the J gene TRBJ2-1, with 9 bases lining up with TRBD2. Germline V gene data show CDR1 as SGHAT and CDR2 as FQDESV (reference sequence). The CDR3 loop spans 16 amino acids. The junction had 14 bases not matched to a gene; V was cut back by 3 bases and J by 11 bases.